The T cell receptor beta chain under discussion was sequenced for a study of cytomegalovirus exposure and HLA in healthy donors. Study findings and constraints: Roughly even sequencing depth across donors was the assumption behind the presence/absence analyses. Reportedly, diagnosis of cytomegalovirus status by the classifier showed high specificity and sensitivity.

Primers: 60 Vbeta forward and 13 Jbeta reverse. Measured with immunoSEQ multiplex PCR; TCRdb has only the in-frame clones, and not every one. The table includes around 99,000 clones, around 85% detected once. Germline V CDR1 and CDR2: SNHLY, FYNNEI. After removal of 7 bases from V and 7 bases from J, the junction contained 5 bases not matched to a gene. The CDR3 runs 15 residues. A remark on this clone: Antigen: not known.

This rearrangement joins TRBV2 to TRBJ2-1, with 15 positions matching TRBD2. Sequenced sample: PBMCs. This receptor was obtained from a man in his thirties or forties in good health and CMV-seronegative. The CDR3 nucleotides are TGTGCCAGCATCGGACTAGCGGGGGGGCGGAATGAGCAGTTCTTC. Amino acid sequence: CASIGLAGGRNEQFF.